The 2 T cell receptor beta chains below come from one sample, sequenced in a study of cytomegalovirus exposure and HLA in healthy donors. Sequenced by immunoSEQ multiplex PCR; TCRdb stores in-frame clones only, minus some. Altogether 250,000 to 400,000 clones are present, 87% being singletons, with the ten largest covering 1.2%. The sample was PBMCs. The receptors here all came from a woman aged 25 to 45 in good health and CMV-seropositive.

The gene calls are TRBV13 and TRBJ2-7; D is ambiguous. The germline V gene has CDR1 PRHDT and CDR2 FYEKMQ (reference sequence). This CDR3 has 14 residues. The V end was cut by 1 base, the J end by 1 base, with 8 bases between. In DNA, the CDR3 is TGTGCCAGCAGCTTAGAGAGAGGTTCCTACGAGCAGTACTTC. Amino acids: CASSLERGSYEQYF.

The chain links TRBV19 to TRBJ2-7, with D tentatively TRBD1 (6 bases). From germline, CDR1 is LNHDA and CDR2 SQIVND (reference sequence). This CDR3 is built from 15 residues. V lost 2 bases and J 2 bases, leaving 13 bases between the germline ends. The CDR3 sequence is CASSIRQGSPYEQYF. CDR3 bases: TGTGCCAGTAGTATAAGGCAGGGGTCACCCTACGAGCAGTACTTC.